This TCR beta chain is drawn from a study of shared T cell receptors in the human thymus. Germline V gene data show CDR1 as MGHRA and CDR2 as YSYEKL. Trimming cost V 1 base and J 5 bases; bases outside gene matches: 6. The CDR3 extends over 15 amino acids. Sequencing used immunoSEQ multiplex PCR; TCRdb keeps in-frame clones, though not all of them. The sample lists approximately 760,000 clones, approximately 85% seen once, with roughly 0.01% in the top ten. The sample was also reused in another study, on human thymus T cells.

This clonotype originated in a girl less than two years old with a congenital heart defect. V usage is TRBV4-1 and J usage is TRBJ1-1; 8 nucleotides agree with TRBD1. The sample comprised thymocytes. The CDR3 here is CASSQVGQGRTEAFF. The CDR3 bases are TGCGCCAGCAGCCAAGTTGGACAGGGCCGGACTGAAGCTTTCTTT.